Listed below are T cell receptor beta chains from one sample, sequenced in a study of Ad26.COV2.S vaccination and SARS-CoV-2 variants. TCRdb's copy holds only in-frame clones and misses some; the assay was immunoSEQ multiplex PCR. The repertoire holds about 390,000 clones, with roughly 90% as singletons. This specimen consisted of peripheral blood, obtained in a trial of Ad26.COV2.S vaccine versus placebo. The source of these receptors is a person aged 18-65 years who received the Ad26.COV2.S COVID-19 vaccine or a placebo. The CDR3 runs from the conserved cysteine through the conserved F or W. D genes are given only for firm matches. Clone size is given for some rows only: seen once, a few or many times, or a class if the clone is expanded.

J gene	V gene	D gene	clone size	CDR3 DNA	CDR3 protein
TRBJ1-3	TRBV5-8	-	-	TGTGCCAGCAGCTTGGGGGGATTGAACTCTGGAAACACCATATATTTT	CASSLGGLNSGNTIYF
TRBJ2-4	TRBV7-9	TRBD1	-	TGTGCCAGCAGCTTCCGGGACAGGGGGCGCAAAAACATTCAGTACTTC	CASSFRDRGRKNIQYF
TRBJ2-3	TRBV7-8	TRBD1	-	TGTGCCAGCAGCCATAGGGGACAGCGAGGCTCCACAGATACGCAGTATTTT	CASSHRGQRGSTDTQYF
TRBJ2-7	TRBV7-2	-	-	TGTGCCAGCAGCTTAGACCCCCTAGACTCCTACGAGCAGTACTTC	CASSLDPLDSYEQYF
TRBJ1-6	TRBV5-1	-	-	TGCGCCAGCAGCTTGGTATATAATTCACCCCTCCACTTT	CASSLVYNSPLHF
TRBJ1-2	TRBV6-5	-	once	TGTGCCAGCAGTTACCTGGACAGATCTAACTATGGCTACACCTTC	CASSYLDRSNYGYTF
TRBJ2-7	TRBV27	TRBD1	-	TGTGCCAGCAGTTTTGGGACAGGCTACGAGCAGTACTTC	CASSFGTGYEQYF
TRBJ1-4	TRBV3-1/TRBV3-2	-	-	TGTGCCAGCAGCCAAGATTGTAGACTGTTTTTT	CASSQDCRLFF
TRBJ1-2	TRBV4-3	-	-	TGCGCCAGCAGCCAAGACGACAGGAGAGGATATGGCTACACCTTC	CASSQDDRRGYGYTF
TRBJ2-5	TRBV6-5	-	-	TGTGCCAGCAGTTACTCGATTACGGAGACCCAGTACTTC	CASSYSITETQYF
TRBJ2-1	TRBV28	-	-	TGTGCCAGCAGTGTAGGTGGGGGGTACTCCTACAATGAGCAGTTCTTC	CASSVGGGYSYNEQFF
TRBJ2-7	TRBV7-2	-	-	TGTGCCAGCAGCTTAATTCGCTTAGAGCAGTACTTC	CASSLIRLEQYF
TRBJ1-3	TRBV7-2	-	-	TGTGCCAGCAGCGCGGGGATCTCTGGAAACACCATATATTTT	CASSAGISGNTIYF
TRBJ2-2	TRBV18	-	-	TGTGCCAGCTCACCGCAAGGGACCGGGGAGCTGTTTTTT	CASSPQGTGELFF
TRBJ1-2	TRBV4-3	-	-	TGCGCCAGCAGCCAAAGGGCAGGGCTAAACTATGGCTACACCTTC	CASSQRAGLNYGYTF
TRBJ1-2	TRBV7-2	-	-	TGTGCCAGCAGCCCCGCGCCCCCACAACAGGGAGACTATGGCTACACCTTC	CASSPAPPQQGDYGYTF
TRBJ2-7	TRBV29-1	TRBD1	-	TGCAGCGTTCACAGTACCGGACAGGAAACCTACGAGCAGTACTTC	CSVHSTGQETYEQYF
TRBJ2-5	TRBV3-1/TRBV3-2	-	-	TGTGCCAGCAGTTACTACGGCGGGGAAGAGACCCAGTACTTC	CASSYYGGEETQYF
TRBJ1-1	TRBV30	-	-	TGTGCCTGGGACCAAATCGGGTATGAGGCTTTCTTT	CAWDQIGYEAFF
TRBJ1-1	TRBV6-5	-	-	TGTGCCAGCAGTTTTAAGGGTCCCATGAACACTGAAGCTTTCTTT	CASSFKGPMNTEAFF
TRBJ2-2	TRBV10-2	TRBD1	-	TGCGCCAGCAGTGTAGACAGGGGGGACACCGGGGAGCTGTTTTTT	CASSVDRGDTGELFF
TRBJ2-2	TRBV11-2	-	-	TGTGCCAGCAGCTTAGTCCCCCACAACACCGGGGAGCTGTTTTTT	CASSLVPHNTGELFF
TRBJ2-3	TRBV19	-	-	TGTGCCAGTAGTCCCCAGTACGGGGGCACAGATACGCAGTATTTT	CASSPQYGGTDTQYF
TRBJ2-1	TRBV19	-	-	TGTGCCAGTAGAGCGGATCTGAACAATGAGCAGTTCTTC	CASRADLNNEQFF
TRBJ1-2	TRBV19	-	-	TGTGCCAGTAGTCCCCGACCGTGGGATGGCTACACCTTC	CASSPRPWDGYTF
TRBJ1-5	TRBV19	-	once	TGTGCCAGTAGTATTAAGAGGACGCGCAATCAGCCCCAGCATTTT	CASSIKRTRNQPQHF
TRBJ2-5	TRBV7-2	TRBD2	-	TGTGCCAGCAGTTATTCGCGACTAGCGGGGGGCGGGGAGACCCAGTACTTC	CASSYSRLAGGGETQYF
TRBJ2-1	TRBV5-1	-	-	TGCGCCAGCAGCGAGGGGCAGACCTACAATGAGCAGTTCTTC	CASSEGQTYNEQFF
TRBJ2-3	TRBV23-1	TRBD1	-	TGCGCCAGCAGTCACCTCGGACAGGACCCCACAGATACGCAGTATTTT	CASSHLGQDPTDTQYF
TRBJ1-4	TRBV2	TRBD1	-	TGTGCCAGCAGTGATACAGGGGGCTCTCGGGAAAAACTGTTTTTT	CASSDTGGSREKLFF
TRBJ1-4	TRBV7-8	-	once	TGTGCCAGCAGCTTCGGAGGTCCGGCAGATGAAAAACTGTTTTTT	CASSFGGPADEKLFF
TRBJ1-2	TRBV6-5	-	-	TGTGCCAGCAGGCCAGGGGTAGAGAATGGCTACACCTTC	CASRPGVENGYTF
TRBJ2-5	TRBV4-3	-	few	TGCGCCAGCAGCCAAGGGACTCTATCGTACCAAGAGACCCAGTACTTC	CASSQGTLSYQETQYF
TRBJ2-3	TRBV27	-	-	TGTGCCAGCAGTTTATTACGGGCCGGGAACACAGATACGCAGTATTTT	CASSLLRAGNTDTQYF
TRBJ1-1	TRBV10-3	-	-	TGTGCCATCAACAGTCCCGGGACACAAAATGAAGCTTTCTTT	CAINSPGTQNEAFF
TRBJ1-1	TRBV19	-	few	TGTGCCAGTAGTATCGTATTTAACACTGAAGCTTTCTTT	CASSIVFNTEAFF
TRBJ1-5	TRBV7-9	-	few	TGTGCCAGCAGCTTAGGTGGACAGCCCCAGCATTTT	CASSLGGQPQHF
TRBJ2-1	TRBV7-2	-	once	TGTGCCAGCAGCTCTGGGACATCCAATGAGCAGTTCTTC	CASSSGTSNEQFF
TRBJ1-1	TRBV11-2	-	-	TGTGCCAGCAGCTCTTCCCTGAATTATTTTCAGAACACTGAAGCTTTCTTT	CASSSSLNYFQNTEAFF
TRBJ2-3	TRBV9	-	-	TGTGCCAGCAGCGGTGTAGGAATCACAGATACGCAGTATTTT	CASSGVGITDTQYF
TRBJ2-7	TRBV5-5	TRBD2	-	TGTGCCAGCACTTGGACTAGCGGCTCCTACGAGCAGTACTTC	CASTWTSGSYEQYF
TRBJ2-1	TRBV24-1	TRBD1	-	TGTGCCACCTCTGGGACAGCCAAAATTTTGTTCTTC	CATSGTAKILFF